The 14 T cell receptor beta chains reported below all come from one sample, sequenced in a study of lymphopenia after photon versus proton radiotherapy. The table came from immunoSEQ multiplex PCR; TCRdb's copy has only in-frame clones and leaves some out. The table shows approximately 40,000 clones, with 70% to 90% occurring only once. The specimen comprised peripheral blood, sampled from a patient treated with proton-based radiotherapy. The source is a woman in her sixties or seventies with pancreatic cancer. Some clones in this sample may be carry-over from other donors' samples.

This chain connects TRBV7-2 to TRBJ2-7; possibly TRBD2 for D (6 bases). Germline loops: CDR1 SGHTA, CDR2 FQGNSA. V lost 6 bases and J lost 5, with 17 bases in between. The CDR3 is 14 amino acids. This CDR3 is CASSFSTSPHEQYF. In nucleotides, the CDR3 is TGTGCCAGCAGTTTTTCGACTAGTCCCCACGAGCAGTACTTC.

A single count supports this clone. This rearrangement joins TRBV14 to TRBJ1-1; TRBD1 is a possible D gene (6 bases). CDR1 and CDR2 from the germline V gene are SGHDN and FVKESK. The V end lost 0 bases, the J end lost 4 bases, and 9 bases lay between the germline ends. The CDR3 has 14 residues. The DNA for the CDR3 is TGTGCCAGCAGCCAAGATACAGGGCTCACTGAAGCTTTCTTT. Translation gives CASSQDTGLTEAFF.

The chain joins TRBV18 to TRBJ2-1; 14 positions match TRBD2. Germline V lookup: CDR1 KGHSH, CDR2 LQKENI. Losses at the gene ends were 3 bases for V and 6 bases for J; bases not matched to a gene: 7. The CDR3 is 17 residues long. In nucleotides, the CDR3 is TGTGCCAGCTCACCTCAAATGGGACTAGCGGGAGTCAATGAGCAGTTCTTC. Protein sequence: CASSPQMGLAGVNEQFF.

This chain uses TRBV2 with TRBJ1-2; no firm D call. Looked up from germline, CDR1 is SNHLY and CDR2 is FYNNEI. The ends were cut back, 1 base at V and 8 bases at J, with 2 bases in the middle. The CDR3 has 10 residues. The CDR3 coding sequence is TGTGCCAGCAGTGAAGGCGGCTACACCTTC. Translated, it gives CASSEGGYTF. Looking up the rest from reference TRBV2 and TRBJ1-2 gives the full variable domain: EPEVTQTPSHQVTQMGQEVILRCVPISNHLYFYWYRQILGQKVEFLVSFYNNEISEKSEIFDDQFSVERPDGSNFTLKIRSTKLEDSAMYFCASSEGGYTFGSGTRLTVV.

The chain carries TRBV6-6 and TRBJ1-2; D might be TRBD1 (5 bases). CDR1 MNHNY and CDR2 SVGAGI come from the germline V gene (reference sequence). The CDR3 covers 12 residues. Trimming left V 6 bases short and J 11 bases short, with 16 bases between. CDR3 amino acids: CASRTPGRVYTF. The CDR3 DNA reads TGTGCCAGCAGGACCCCCGGCAGGGTATACACCTTC.

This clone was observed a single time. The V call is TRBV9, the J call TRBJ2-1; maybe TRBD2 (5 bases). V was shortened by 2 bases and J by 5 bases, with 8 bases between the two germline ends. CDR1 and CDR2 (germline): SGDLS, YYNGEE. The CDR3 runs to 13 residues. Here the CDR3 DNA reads TGTGCCAGCAGCGTCGGACTTAACAATGAGCAGTTCTTC. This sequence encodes CASSVGLNNEQFF.

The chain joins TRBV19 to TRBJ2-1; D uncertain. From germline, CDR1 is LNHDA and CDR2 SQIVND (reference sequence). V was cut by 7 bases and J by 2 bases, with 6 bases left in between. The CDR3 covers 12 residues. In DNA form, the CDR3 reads TGTGCCAGTATCGAGCCCTACAATGAGCAGTTCTTC. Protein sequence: CASIEPYNEQFF.

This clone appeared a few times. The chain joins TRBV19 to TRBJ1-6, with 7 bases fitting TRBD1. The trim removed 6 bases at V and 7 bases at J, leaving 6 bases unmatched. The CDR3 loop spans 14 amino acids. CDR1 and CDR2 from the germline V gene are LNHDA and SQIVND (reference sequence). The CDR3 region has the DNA TGTGCCAGTAGCATACTGGACAGGAATTCACCCCTCCACTTT. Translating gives CASSILDRNSPLHF.

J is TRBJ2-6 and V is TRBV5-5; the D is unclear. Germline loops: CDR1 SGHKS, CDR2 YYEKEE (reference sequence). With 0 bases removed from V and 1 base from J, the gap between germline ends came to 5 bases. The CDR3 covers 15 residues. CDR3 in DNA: TGTGCCAGCAGCTTGGAGGGATCTGGGGCCAACGTCCTGACTTTC. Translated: CASSLEGSGANVLTF.

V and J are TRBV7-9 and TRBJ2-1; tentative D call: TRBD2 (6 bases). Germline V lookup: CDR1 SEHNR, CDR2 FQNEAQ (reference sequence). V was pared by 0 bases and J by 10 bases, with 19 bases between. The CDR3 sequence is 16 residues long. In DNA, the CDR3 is TGTGCCAGCAGCTTAGCGGTAGCGGAAGGCTCCGGGGAGCAGTTCTTC. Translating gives CASSLAVAEGSGEQFF.

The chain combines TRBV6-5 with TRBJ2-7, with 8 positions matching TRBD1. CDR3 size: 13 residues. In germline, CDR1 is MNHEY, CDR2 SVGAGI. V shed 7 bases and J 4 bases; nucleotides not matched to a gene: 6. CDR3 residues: CASTTRQGYEQYF. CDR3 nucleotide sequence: TGTGCCAGCACCACTCGACAGGGGTACGAGCAGTACTTC.

CDR3 amino acids: CASSFRLAGVETQYF. In nucleotides, the CDR3 is TGTGCCAGCAGCTTCCGACTAGCGGGAGTAGAGACCCAGTACTTC. This chain joins TRBV5-6 and TRBJ2-5; 12 bases are a match to TRBD2. The V gene end was trimmed by 2 bases and the J gene end by 4 bases; junction bases not matched to a gene: 3. The germline V gene encodes CDR1 SGHDT and CDR2 YYEEEE. CDR3 size: 15 residues.

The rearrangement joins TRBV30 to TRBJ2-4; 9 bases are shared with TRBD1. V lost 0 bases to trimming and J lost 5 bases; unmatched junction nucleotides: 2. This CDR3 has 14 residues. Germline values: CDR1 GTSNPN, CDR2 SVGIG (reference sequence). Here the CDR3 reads CAWSVQGAQNIQYF. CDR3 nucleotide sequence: TGTGCCTGGAGTGTACAGGGGGCGCAAAACATTCAGTACTTC.

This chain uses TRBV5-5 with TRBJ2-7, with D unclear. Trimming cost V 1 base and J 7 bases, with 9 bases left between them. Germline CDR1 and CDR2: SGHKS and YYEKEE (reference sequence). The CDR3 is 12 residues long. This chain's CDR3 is CASSLTSREQYF. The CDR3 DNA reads TGTGCCAGCAGCTTGACTTCGAGAGAGCAGTACTTC.